Given below is one TCR beta chain in context. V was cut by 5 bases and J by 1 base, with 8 bases left in between. Germline CDR1 reads MDHEN; CDR2 reads SYDVKM. This CDR3 contains 13 residues. Libraries were prepared by immunoSEQ multiplex PCR; TCRdb keeps only in-frame clonotypes and omits some of them. The table includes 93,000 or so clones, approximately 89% detected once. The data are from a study of T cell changes during pregnancy in multiple sclerosis. J is TRBJ1-1 and V is TRBV28; no clear D gene. The sequence was obtained from a female donor with multiple sclerosis, enrolled in a pregnancy study. The source was peripheral blood, collected before pregnancy. CDR3 in amino acids: CASSPSWNTEAFF. DNA for the CDR3: TGTGCCAGCAGTCCCAGTTGGAACACTGAAGCTTTCTTT. Complete variable domain (other parts from reference TRBV28 and TRBJ1-1): DVKVTQSSRYLVKRTGEKVFLECVQDMDHENMFWYRQDPGLGLRLIYFSYDVKMKEKGDIPEGYSVSREKKERFSLILESASTNQTSMYLCASSPSWNTEAFFGQGTRLTVV.